The clone carrying this TCR beta chain was found many times. Antigen: not known. Regarding time point: newly diagnosed GD, antithyroid drugs for less than 3 months. Extracted RNA from PBMCs served as the source of the TCR library. The sample belongs to a study of regulatory T cells in long-lasting Graves disease. For TCR beta, libraries came from iRepertoire HTBI primers and Arm-PCR of CDR3 regions. TCRdb independently ran MiXCR on the multiplex PCR reads; one entry per CDR3 protein. This table has around 500,000 distinct CDR3 sequences, roughly 14% appearing once. Study outcomes and limitations: There were preferences for TRBV28, TRBJ1-2 and TRBJ2-5 in persistent disease. Persistent Graves' patients had lower TCR diversity than newly diagnosed ones. Accuracy may have been reduced by the small sample size.

Germline loops: CDR1 GTSNPN, CDR2 SVGIG (reference sequence). Deletions cut 5 bases from V and 4 bases from J, with 9 bases between. This CDR3 region has 12 residues. This sample also belongs to another study, concerning T cells in Graves' hyperthyroidism and ophthalmopathy.

The rearrangement uses TRBV30 and TRBJ2-1; D might be TRBD1 (6 bases). The source was peripheral blood mononuclear cells (PBMCs), collected at new diagnosis, from a patient treated with antithyroid drugs. The sequence was obtained from a man aged 30 to 45 with Graves disease. The CDR3 is CAWVGHYNEQFF. In nucleotides, the CDR3 is TGTGCCTGGGTGGGACATTACAATGAGCAGTTCTTC.